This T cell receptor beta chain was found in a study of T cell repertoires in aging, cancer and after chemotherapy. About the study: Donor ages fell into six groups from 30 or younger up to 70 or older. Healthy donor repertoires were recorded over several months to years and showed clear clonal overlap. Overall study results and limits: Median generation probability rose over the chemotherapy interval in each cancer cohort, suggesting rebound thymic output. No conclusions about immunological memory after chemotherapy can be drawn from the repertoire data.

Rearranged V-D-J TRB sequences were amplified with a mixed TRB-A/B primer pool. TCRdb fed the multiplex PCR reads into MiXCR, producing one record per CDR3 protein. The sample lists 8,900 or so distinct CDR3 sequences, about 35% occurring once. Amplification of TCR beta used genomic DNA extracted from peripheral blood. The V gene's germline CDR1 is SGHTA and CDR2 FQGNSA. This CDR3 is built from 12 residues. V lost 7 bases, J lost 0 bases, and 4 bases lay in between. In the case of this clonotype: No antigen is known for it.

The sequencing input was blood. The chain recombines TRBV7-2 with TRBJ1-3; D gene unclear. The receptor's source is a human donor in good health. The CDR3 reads CASKYSGNTIYF. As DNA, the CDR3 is TGTGCCAGCAAGTACTCTGGAAACACCATATATTTT.